This record covers a single TCR beta chain. This entry is derived from a study of blood T cell repertoires in COVID-19. Germline assignment: CDR1 LGHNA and CDR2 YSLEER. Trimming took off 0 bases at V and 2 bases at J, with 7 bases between the two ends. The CDR3 has 14 amino acids. Clones were sequenced by immunoSEQ multiplex PCR, and TCRdb holds only the in-frame ones, with some missing. The repertoire has around 280,000 clones, roughly 90% of them found once; the top ten carry roughly 2.4%. The TCR comes from a woman aged 50 to 60 who had recovered from COVID-19. Specimen: peripheral blood. The chain couples TRBV4-3 to TRBJ1-1; D unresolved. The CDR3 protein is CASSQDWANTEAFF. CDR3 in DNA: TGCGCCAGCAGCCAAGACTGGGCCAACACTGAAGCTTTCTTT.